This entry is about one T cell receptor (beta chain). The data originate from a study of blood T cell repertoires in COVID-19. Methods used by the authors: Reference gene primer amplification gave estimated nucleated cell counts. Some clones are missing from TCRdb's copy, which holds only in-frame ones; the method was immunoSEQ multiplex PCR. V and J calls and clone size follow that table, whereas D and trimming were derived from the DNA. The data contain roughly 110,000 clones, about 85% of them singletons. This sequence was found in a man between 35 and 55 years old with acute or convalescent COVID-19. Sequencing used peripheral blood.

The CDR3 region is CASSQDRMNTEAFF. Here the CDR3 DNA reads TGTGCCAGCTCACAAGACAGGATGAACACTGAAGCTTTCTTT. This chain joins TRBV18 and TRBJ1-1; D possibly corresponds to TRBD1 (6 bases). Trimming left V 4 bases short and J 0 bases short, with 9 bases between. The CDR3 consists of 14 residues. Germline-derived CDR1 and CDR2 are KGHSH and LQKENI. The complete variable domain, with remaining parts taken from reference TRBV18 and TRBJ1-1, reads NAGVMQNPRHLVRRRGQEARLRCSPMKGHSHVYWYRQLPEEGLKFMVYLQKENIIDESGMPKERFSAEFPKEGPSILRIQQVVRGDSAAYFCASSQDRMNTEAFFGQGTRLTVV.